This T cell receptor beta chain came from a study of blood T cells in healthy people across ages. Study-wide results and limits: Researchers said unsorted PBMCs prevented a conclusive naive versus antigen-experienced comparison.

This clonotype was counted only a few times. The antigen is unknown. This CDR3 contains 13 residues. Germline lookup yields CDR1 LGHNA and CDR2 YNFKEQ. Trimming cost V 3 bases and J 6 bases, with 11 bases left between them. Combining a sample-barcoded 5' primer with a J-beta primer mix, a second PCR ran for about 6 to 12 cycles. TCRdb called the 5' RACE reads again in MiXCR, with one record for every CDR3 protein. Altogether roughly 700,000 distinct CDR3 sequences are present, about 34% being singletons, with the ten largest covering 15%. Sequencing was performed on blood. The V call is TRBV4-2, the J call TRBJ1-1; D may be TRBD1 (5 bases). The clonotype comes from a woman of 80 years or more in good health. CDR3 region: CASSHFTGPEAFF. DNA of the CDR3: TGTGCCAGCAGCCACTTTACAGGACCTGAAGCTTTCTTT.